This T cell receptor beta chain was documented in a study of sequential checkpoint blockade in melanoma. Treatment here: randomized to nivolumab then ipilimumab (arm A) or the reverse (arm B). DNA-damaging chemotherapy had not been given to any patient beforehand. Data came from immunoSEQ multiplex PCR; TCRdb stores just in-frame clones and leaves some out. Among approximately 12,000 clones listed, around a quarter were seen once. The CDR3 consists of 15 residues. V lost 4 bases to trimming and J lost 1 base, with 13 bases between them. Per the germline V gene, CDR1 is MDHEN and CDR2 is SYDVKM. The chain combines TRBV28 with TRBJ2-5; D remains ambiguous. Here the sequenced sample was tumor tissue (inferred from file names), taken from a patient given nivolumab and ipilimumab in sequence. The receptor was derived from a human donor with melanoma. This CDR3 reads CASSSPSVTQETQYF. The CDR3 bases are TGTGCCAGCAGTTCCCCATCGGTAACCCAAGAGACCCAGTACTTC.